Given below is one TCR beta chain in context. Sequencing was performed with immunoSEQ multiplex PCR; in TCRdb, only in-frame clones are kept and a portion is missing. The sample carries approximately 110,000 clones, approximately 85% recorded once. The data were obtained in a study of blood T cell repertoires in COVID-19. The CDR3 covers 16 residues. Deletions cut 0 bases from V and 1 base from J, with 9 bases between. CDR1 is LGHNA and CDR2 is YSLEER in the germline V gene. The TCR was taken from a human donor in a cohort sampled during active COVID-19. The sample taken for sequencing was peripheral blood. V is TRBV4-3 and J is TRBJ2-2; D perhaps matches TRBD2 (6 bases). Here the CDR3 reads CASSQDRGKNTGELFF. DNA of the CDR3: TGCGCCAGCAGCCAAGATCGCGGGAAGAACACCGGGGAGCTGTTTTTT.